The entry below describes one T cell receptor beta chain. Antigen unknown. The data belong to a study of cytomegalovirus exposure and HLA in healthy donors. General observations from the study: Researchers reportedly found TCR beta sequences accurately predicted most subjects' HLA-A and HLA-B alleles. The authors later found HLA-associated TCR beta chains more clonally expanded than equally common others.

The PCR had 60 Vbeta and 13 Jbeta primers. TCRdb keeps only in-frame clones here, not all; method: immunoSEQ multiplex PCR. This table has fewer than 200,000 clones, about 90% appearing once. Unmatched junction bases numbered 14, after V lost 5 bases and J lost 4 bases. The CDR3 is 19 amino acids. The germline V gene encodes CDR1 SGHTA and CDR2 FQGNSA. The sequence derives from a boy aged 2 to 10 in good health and CMV-seronegative. The rearrangement joins TRBV7-2 to TRBJ2-3; 14 bases align to TRBD2. The sample comprised PBMCs. The CDR3 reads CASSPRPGTSGRWADTQYF. CDR3 bases: TGTGCCAGCAGCCCGAGACCCGGGACTAGCGGGAGATGGGCAGATACGCAGTATTTT. Complete variable domain (other parts from reference TRBV7-2 and TRBJ2-3): GAGVSQSPSNKVTEKGKDVELRCDPISGHTALYWYRQSLGQGLEFLIYFQGNSAPDKSGLPSDRFSAERTGGSVSTLTIQRTQQEDSAVYLCASSPRPGTSGRWADTQYFGPGTRLTVL.